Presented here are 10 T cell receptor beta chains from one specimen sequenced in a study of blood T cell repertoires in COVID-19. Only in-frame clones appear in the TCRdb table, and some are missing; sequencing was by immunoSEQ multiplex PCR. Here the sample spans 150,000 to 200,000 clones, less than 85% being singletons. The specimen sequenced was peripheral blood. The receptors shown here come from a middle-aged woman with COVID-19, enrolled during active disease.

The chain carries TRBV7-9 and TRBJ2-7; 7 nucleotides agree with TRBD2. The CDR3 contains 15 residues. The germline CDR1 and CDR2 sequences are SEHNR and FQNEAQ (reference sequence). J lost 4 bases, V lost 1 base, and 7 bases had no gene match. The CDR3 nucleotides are TGTGCCAGCAGCTTAGACGCGGGAGCCCGATACGAGCAGTACTTC. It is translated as CASSLDAGARYEQYF.

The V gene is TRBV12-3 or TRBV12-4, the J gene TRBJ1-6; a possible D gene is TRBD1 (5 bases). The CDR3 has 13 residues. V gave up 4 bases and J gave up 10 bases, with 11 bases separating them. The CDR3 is CASSSTGRSPLHF. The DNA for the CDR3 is TGTGCCAGCAGTTCAACAGGCCGATCACCCCTCCACTTT.

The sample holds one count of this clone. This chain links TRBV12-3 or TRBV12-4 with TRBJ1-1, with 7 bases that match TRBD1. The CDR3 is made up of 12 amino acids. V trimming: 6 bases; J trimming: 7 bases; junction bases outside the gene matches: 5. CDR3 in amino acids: CASRPQGGEAFF. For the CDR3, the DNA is TGTGCCAGCAGGCCTCAGGGGGGTGAAGCTTTCTTT.

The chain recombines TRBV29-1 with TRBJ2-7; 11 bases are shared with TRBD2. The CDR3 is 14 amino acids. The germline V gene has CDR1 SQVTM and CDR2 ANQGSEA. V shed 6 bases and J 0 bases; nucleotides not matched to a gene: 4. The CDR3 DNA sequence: TGCAGCGTGGCTAGCGGGGGGAGCTCCTACGAGCAGTACTTC. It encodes CSVASGGSSYEQYF.

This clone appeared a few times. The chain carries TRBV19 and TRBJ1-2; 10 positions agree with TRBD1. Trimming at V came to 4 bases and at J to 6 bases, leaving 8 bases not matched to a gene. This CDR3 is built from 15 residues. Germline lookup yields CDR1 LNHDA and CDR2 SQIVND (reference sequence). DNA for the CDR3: TGTGCCAGTAGTACTCGGGACAGGGGCTACCATGGCTACACCTTC. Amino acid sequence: CASSTRDRGYHGYTF.

In nucleotides, the CDR3 is TGTGCCAGCAGCTTAGAAGCTAGCGGGAGAGGGGGCCGGGAAGATACGCAGTATTTT. Its protein product is CASSLEASGRGGREDTQYF. The chain couples TRBV11-3 to TRBJ2-3; 10 bases are a match to TRBD2. The germline gives CDR1 SGHNT, CDR2 YENEEA. Germline trimming cut 0 bases from V and 5 bases from J; bases unmatched to any gene: 14. This CDR3 spans 19 amino acids.

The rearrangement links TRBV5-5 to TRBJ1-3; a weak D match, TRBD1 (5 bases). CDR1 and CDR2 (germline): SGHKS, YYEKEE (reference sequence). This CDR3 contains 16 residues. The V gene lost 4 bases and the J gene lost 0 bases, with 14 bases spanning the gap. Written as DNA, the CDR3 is TGTGCCAGCAGCAAAGGAGTTGGGGCCTCTGGAAACACCATATATTTT. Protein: CASSKGVGASGNTIYF.

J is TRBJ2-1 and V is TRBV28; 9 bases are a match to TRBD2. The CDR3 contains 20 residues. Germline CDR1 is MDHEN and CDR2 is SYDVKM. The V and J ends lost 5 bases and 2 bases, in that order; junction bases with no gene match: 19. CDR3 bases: TGTGCCAGCAGTCGGTCAAACTTGGGGAGAGCGGGAGGTACCTACAATGAGCAGTTCTTC. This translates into CASSRSNLGRAGGTYNEQFF.

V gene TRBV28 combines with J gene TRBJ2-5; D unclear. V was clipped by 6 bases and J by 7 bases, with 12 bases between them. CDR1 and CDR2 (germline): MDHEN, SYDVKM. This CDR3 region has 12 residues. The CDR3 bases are TGTGCCAGCAGCATCGAGACGGGGACCCAGTACTTC. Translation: CASSIETGTQYF.

The CDR3 loop reads CASSQGARTEAFF. The CDR3 nucleotides read TGTGCCAGCAGCCAAGGGGCCAGGACTGAAGCTTTCTTT. The chain joins TRBV6-5 to TRBJ1-1, with a tentative D call TRBD1 (5 bases). Trimming took off 6 bases at V and 5 bases at J, with 13 bases between the two ends. The CDR3 is 13 amino acids. CDR1 and CDR2 (germline): MNHEY, SVGAGI.